These 22 T cell receptor beta chains were sequenced from one sample in a study of identical twins. One entry per CDR3 protein results from TCRdb running MiXCR on the 5' RACE reads. Here the sample spans a few hundred thousand distinct CDR3 sequences, approximately 14% being singletons. In addition, the sample was reused for a study of yellow fever vaccine responses in identical twins.

The sequencing sample was made of CD4+ T cells sorted from blood. Every receptor here comes from a woman aged 18-29 years in good health.

The V gene is TRBV28, the J gene TRBJ2-2, with 8 bases fitting TRBD1. Looked up from germline, CDR1 is MDHEN and CDR2 is SYDVKM. J gave up 10 bases and V 5 bases, and 12 bases lay outside the gene matches. CDR3 length: 15 amino acids. For the CDR3, the DNA is TGTGCCAGCAGTGCGACAGGGGCCGGCACCAAGGAGCTGTTTTTT. As protein: CASSATGAGTKELFF.

The chain couples TRBV5-1 to TRBJ2-7; unclear D gene. Between the trimmed V and J ends, which lost 0 bases and 0 bases, there was a span of 10 bases. The CDR3 is 15 residues long. Per germline, CDR1 SGHRS and CDR2 YFSETQ. This CDR3 is CASSLARVSSYEQYF. DNA for the CDR3: TGCGCCAGCAGCTTGGCCCGGGTAAGCTCCTACGAGCAGTACTTC.

This clonotype turned up a few times. The chain links TRBV5-1 to TRBJ2-6; no firm D call. Trimming pared 0 bases from V and 0 bases from J, leaving 13 bases between. Germline assignment: CDR1 SGHRS and CDR2 YFSETQ. The CDR3 has 18 amino acids. CDR3 residues: CASSLVFPADSGANVLTF. In DNA form, the CDR3 reads TGCGCCAGCAGCTTGGTCTTCCCCGCTGACTCTGGGGCCAACGTCCTGACTTTC.

This clonotype was counted a few times. This sequence joins TRBV4-1 and TRBJ1-5; D unclear. CDR3 length: 13 residues. V was trimmed by 1 base and J by 2 bases, leaving 3 bases between them. CDR1 MGHRA and CDR2 YSYEKL come from the germline V gene. CDR3 coding DNA: TGCGCCAGCAGCCAAGCCCGCAATCAGCCCCAGCATTTT. Its translation: CASSQARNQPQHF.

This clonotype was seen more than once but under ten times. The rearrangement joins TRBV7-8 to TRBJ2-1; 8 positions match TRBD2. The germline V gene has CDR1 SGHVS and CDR2 FQNEAQ. J was trimmed by 8 bases and V by 1 base; bases with no gene match: 13. This CDR3 comprises 17 residues. CDR3 DNA sequence: TGTGCCAGCAGCTTAGTTGCGGGAGGTCCAAAAAGCTATGAGCAGTTCTTC. Translation: CASSLVAGGPKSYEQFF.

This clonotype was picked up a small number of times. V is TRBV10-3 and J is TRBJ2-2; D not certain. Per germline, CDR1 ENHRY and CDR2 SYGVKD. The CDR3 runs 14 residues. V lost 6 bases, J lost 6 bases, and 14 bases lay in between. The CDR3 spells CAISPSPSAGELFF. In DNA form, the CDR3 reads TGTGCCATCAGCCCATCCCCTAGTGCCGGGGAGCTGTTTTTT.

There are a few counts of this clonotype. The J gene is TRBJ2-2, the V gene TRBV5-1, with TRBD2 as a possible D gene (5 bases). CDR1 SGHRS and CDR2 YFSETQ come from the germline V gene. Trimming took off 5 bases at V and 1 base at J, with 15 bases between the two ends. This CDR3 spans 16 amino acids. The CDR3 bases are TGCGCCAGCAGAACGCGGACGGACTTGAACACCGGGGAGCTGTTTTTT. Translating it yields CASRTRTDLNTGELFF.

The chain combines TRBV2 with TRBJ2-7; 8 nucleotides line up with TRBD1. Germline V gives CDR1 SNHLY, CDR2 FYNNEI. The CDR3 length is 15 residues. V was pared by 1 base and J by 6 bases, with 8 bases of the junction left unmatched. CDR3 sequence: CASSEGQGSPREQYF. For the CDR3, the DNA is TGTGCCAGCAGTGAAGGACAGGGGAGCCCTCGCGAGCAGTACTTC.

The table lists this clonotype with a few counts. The chain recombines TRBV12-3 or TRBV12-4 with TRBJ2-1; a possible D gene is TRBD2 (5 bases). The CDR3 consists of 16 residues. Trimming stripped 5 bases from V and 0 bases from J, with 14 bases between. This CDR3 is CASSKQAESSYNEQFF. The CDR3 DNA is TGTGCCAGCAGTAAACAAGCGGAAAGCTCCTACAATGAGCAGTTCTTC.

At least ten counts were recorded for this clonotype. This chain links TRBV20-1 with TRBJ2-7; TRBD2 matches at 11 bases. From germline, CDR1 is DFQATT and CDR2 SNEGSKA (reference sequence). This CDR3 contains 15 residues. With 6 bases clipped from V and 0 bases from J, the junction kept 7 bases outside the gene matches. The CDR3 sequence is CSANKLAGASYEQYF. The CDR3 region has the DNA TGCAGTGCCAATAAACTAGCGGGAGCCTCCTACGAGCAGTACTTC.

J is TRBJ2-5 and V is TRBV5-1, with unresolved D. The CDR3 loop spans 13 amino acids. Germline lookup yields CDR1 SGHRS and CDR2 YFSETQ. V was clipped by 0 bases and J by 4 bases, with 7 bases between them. The CDR3 loop is CASSLANGETQYF. The DNA for the CDR3 is TGCGCCAGCAGCTTGGCCAACGGAGAGACCCAGTACTTC.

This clonotype occurred a few times. V usage is TRBV14 and J usage is TRBJ2-1, with TRBD1 matching 8 bases. Germline CDR1 SGHDN, CDR2 FVKESK. This CDR3 comprises 17 residues. V was pared by 1 base and J by 3 bases, with 8 bases of the junction left unmatched. The CDR3 protein is CASSQGGQGPLYNEQFF. In DNA form, the CDR3 reads TGTGCCAGCAGCCAAGGAGGACAGGGACCCCTCTACAATGAGCAGTTCTTC. Full variable domain (rest looked up from reference TRBV14 and TRBJ2-1): EAGVTQFPSHSVIEKGQTVTLRCDPISGHDNLYWYRRVMGKEIKFLLHFVKESKQDESGMPNNRFLAERTGGTYSTLKVQPAELEDSGVYFCASSQGGQGPLYNEQFFGPGTRLTVL.

J is TRBJ2-7 and V is TRBV24-1, with D perhaps matching TRBD1 or TRBD2 (5 bases each). V was shortened by 4 bases and J by 3 bases, with 9 bases between the two germline ends. Germline CDR1 reads KGHDR; CDR2 reads SFDVKD. This CDR3 is 13 amino acids long. Written as DNA, the CDR3 is TGTGCCACCAGTGAAGGGACCTTCTACGAGCAGTACTTC. Its translation: CATSEGTFYEQYF.

The chain employs TRBV3-1 and TRBJ1-1, with 7 bases matching TRBD1. The V gene's germline CDR1 is LGHDT and CDR2 YNNKEL (reference sequence). This CDR3 region has 14 residues. After removal of 7 bases from V and 0 bases from J, the junction contained 5 bases not matched to a gene. CDR3 in DNA: TGTGCCAGCACCAGGGACAGTTTGAACACTGAAGCTTTCTTT. Translating gives CASTRDSLNTEAFF.

This clonotype came up many times. The V call is TRBV10-3, the J call TRBJ1-1, with D possibly being TRBD1 (6 bases). This CDR3 is built from 12 residues. Germline V gives CDR1 ENHRY, CDR2 SYGVKD. Trimming removed 6 bases from V and 7 bases from J, with 12 bases in between. The CDR3 sequence: CAISPGQLEAFF. CDR3 DNA sequence: TGTGCCATCAGCCCCGGACAGCTTGAAGCTTTCTTT.

The V and J genes are TRBV2 and TRBJ1-5; no firm D call. Trimming took 3 bases from V and 1 from J, leaving 10 bases between them. Germline CDR1 SNHLY, CDR2 FYNNEI. This CDR3 contains 15 residues. The CDR3, as DNA: TGTGCCAGCAGTGAGGAGGTGGGAAGCAATCAGCCCCAGCATTTT. It translates to CASSEEVGSNQPQHF.

This clonotype was recorded a few times. The V call is TRBV11-2, the J call TRBJ2-3; 8 bases match TRBD2. The CDR3 runs to 17 residues. From germline, CDR1 is SGHAT and CDR2 FQNNGV. The junction had 9 bases not matched to a gene; V was cut back by 0 bases and J by 4 bases. For the CDR3, the DNA is TGTGCCAGCAGCTTAGAGTGGCAGGCTAGCGGGCCAGATACGCAGTATTTT. Translating gives CASSLEWQASGPDTQYF.

This sequence joins TRBV28 and TRBJ1-1, with TRBD1 matching 9 bases. The CDR3 contains 14 residues. From germline, CDR1 is MDHEN and CDR2 SYDVKM. Trimming removed 6 bases from V and 7 bases from J; junction bases left unmatched: 9. The CDR3 region is CASSLGQGWGEAFF. The CDR3, as DNA: TGTGCCAGCAGCCTGGGACAGGGTTGGGGTGAAGCTTTCTTT.

The chain joins TRBV28 to TRBJ2-5, with 9 bases identical to TRBD1. CDR1 is MDHEN and CDR2 is SYDVKM in the germline V gene. J was trimmed by 6 bases and V by 6 bases; bases with no gene match: 8. The length of the CDR3 is 14 residues. CDR3 nucleotides: TGTGCCAGCAGACAGGGACAGGGATTGCAGACCCAGTACTTC. Protein: CASRQGQGLQTQYF.

CDR3 nucleotides: TGCAGTGCTAGAGATTATGAAGCTTTCTTT. It codes for CSARDYEAFF. The chain is built from TRBV20-1 and TRBJ1-1, with D unclear. Trimming removed 0 bases from V and 7 bases from J, with 3 bases in between. Germline CDR1 DFQATT, CDR2 SNEGSKA (reference sequence). This CDR3 has 10 amino acids.

This clonotype was observed at least ten times. V and J are TRBV5-1 and TRBJ2-3, with D possibly matching TRBD2 (5 bases). The CDR3 is made up of 14 amino acids. Germline V gene data show CDR1 as SGHRS and CDR2 as YFSETQ. Trimming stripped 0 bases from V and 3 bases from J, with 8 bases between. The CDR3 nucleotides are TGCGCCAGCAGCTTGGGTGGGAGAACAGATACGCAGTATTTT. It yields the protein CASSLGGRTDTQYF.

This clonotype was seen a few times. The V call is TRBV29-1, the J call TRBJ2-5; TRBD2 matches 10 bases. CDR1 is SQVTM, CDR2 ANQGSEA, per germline. V dropped 4 bases and J dropped 3; count of bases not matched to a gene: 8. There are 15 residues in the CDR3. The CDR3 DNA reads as TGCAGCGTTGCCCAGGGGACTAGCGTAAAAGAGACCCAGTACTTC. The encoded protein is CSVAQGTSVKETQYF. Variable domain in full (rest from reference TRBV29-1 and TRBJ2-5): SAVISQKPSRDICQRGTSLTIQCQVDSQVTMMFWYRQQPGQSLTLIATANQGSEATYESGFVIDKFPISRPNLTFSTLTVSNMSPEDSSIYLCSVAQGTSVKETQYFGPGTRLLVL.